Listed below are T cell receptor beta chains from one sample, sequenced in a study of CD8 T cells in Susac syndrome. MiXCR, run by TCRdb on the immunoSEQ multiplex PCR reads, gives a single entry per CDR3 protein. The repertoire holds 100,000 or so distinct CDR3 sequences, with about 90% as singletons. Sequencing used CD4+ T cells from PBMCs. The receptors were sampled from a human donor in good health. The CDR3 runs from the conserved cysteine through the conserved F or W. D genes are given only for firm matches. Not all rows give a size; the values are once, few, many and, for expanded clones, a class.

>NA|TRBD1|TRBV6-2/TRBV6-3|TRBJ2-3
TGTGCCAGCAGTTTGACAGGGGTGGCGCAGTATTTT
CASSLTGVAQYF
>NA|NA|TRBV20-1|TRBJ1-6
TGCAGTGCTAGAGATCCCTCGGCCGCCGGGGATTCACCCCTCCACTTT
CSARDPSAAGDSPLHF
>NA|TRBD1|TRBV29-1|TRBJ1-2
TGCAGCGTCCGTACAGGGGGCGCTGGCTATGGCTACACCTTC
CSVRTGGAGYGYTF
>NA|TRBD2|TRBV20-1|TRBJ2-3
TGCAGTGCCACACGGCGGGGGGAAAGCACAGATACGCAGTATTTT
CSATRRGESTDTQYF
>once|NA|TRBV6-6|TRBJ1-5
TGTGCCAGCAGACAGGAGAATCAGCCCCAGCATTTT
CASRQENQPQHF
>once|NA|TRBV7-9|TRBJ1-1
TGTGCCAGCAGCGCACCGGGACCTGAGAACACTGAAGCTTTCTTT
CASSAPGPENTEAFF
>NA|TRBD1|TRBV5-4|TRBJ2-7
TGTGCCAGCAGCTTGGGCGGGGACAGGGCCTACGAGCAGTACTTC
CASSLGGDRAYEQYF
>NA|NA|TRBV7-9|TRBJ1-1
TGTGCCAGCAGCTTCCCCCCCGCAGGGCCGAACACTGAAGCTTTCTTT
CASSFPPAGPNTEAFF
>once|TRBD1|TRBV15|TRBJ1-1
TGTGCCACCAGCAGCGAGAGACAGGGTAGTATCACTGAAGCTTTCTTT
CATSSERQGSITEAFF
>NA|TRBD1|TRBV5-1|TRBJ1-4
TGCGCCAGCAGCCGAGCCGGATCCGGACAGGGGGGAAAACTGTTTTTT
CASSRAGSGQGGKLFF
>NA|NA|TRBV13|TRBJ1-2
TGTGCCAGCAGCTTAGATTTTGGCAGAGCTAACTATGGCTACACCTTC
CASSLDFGRANYGYTF
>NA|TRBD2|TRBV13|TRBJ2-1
TGTGCCAGCAGCTTAAGGTCTGGTCCCGGGACTAGCGGGAGGGGTGGCAATGAGCAGTTCTTC
CASSLRSGPGTSGRGGNEQFF
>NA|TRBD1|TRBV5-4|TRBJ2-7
TGTGCCAGCAGCACCGGGACAGGTAACTACGAGCAGTACTTC
CASSTGTGNYEQYF
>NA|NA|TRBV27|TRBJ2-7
TGTGCCAGCAGTTTCCTGGGGACCGACTACGAGCAGTACTTC
CASSFLGTDYEQYF
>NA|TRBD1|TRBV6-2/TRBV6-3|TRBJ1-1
TGTGCCAGCACCCTGGACAGGGGTTGGGGCACTGAAGCTTTCTTT
CASTLDRGWGTEAFF
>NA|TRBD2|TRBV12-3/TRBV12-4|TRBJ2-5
TGTGCCAGCAGTTTATCTCTCGGAGGACTAGCGGTACAAGAGACCCAGTACTTC
CASSLSLGGLAVQETQYF
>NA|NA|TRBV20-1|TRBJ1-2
TGCAGTGCCCAAGCTAGGGGGGGTCATGGCTACACCTTC
CSAQARGGHGYTF
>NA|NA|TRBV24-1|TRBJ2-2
TGTGCCACCAGTGGGGACTCCGGGGAGCTGTTTTTT
CATSGDSGELFF
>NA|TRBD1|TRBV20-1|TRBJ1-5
TGCAGTTCCGGGACAGGGAATCAGCCCCAGCATTTT
CSSGTGNQPQHF
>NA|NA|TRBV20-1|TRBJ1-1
TGCAGTGCCCTTGAGAGAACTGAAGCTTTCTTT
CSALERTEAFF
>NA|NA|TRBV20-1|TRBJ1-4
TGCAGTGCTTATATAGGAGAAAAACTGTTTTTT
CSAYIGEKLFF
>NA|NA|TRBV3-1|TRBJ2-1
TGTGCCAGCAGCCCTCTTCCCGGGGCCCAGAATGAGCAGTTCTTC
CASSPLPGAQNEQFF
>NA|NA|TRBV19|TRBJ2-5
TGTGCCAGTAGTATAGCGGTTCAAGAGACCCAGTACTTC
CASSIAVQETQYF
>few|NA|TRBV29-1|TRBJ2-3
TGCAGCGTTGAAGGGGAGATACAGGGATTGGCAGATACGCAGTATTTT
CSVEGEIQGLADTQYF
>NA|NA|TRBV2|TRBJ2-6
TGTGCCAGCAGTGAAGCGCTAGGTCAGGAGTCTATCGGGTCTGGGGCCAACGTCCTGACTTTC
CASSEALGQESIGSGANVLTF
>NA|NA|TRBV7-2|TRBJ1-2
TGTGCCAGCAGCTCCAGGGGTCGCAACTATGGCTACACCTTC
CASSSRGRNYGYTF
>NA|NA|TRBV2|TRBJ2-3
TGTGCCAGCAGTGGCCAGGTCGCAGATACGCAGTATTTT
CASSGQVADTQYF
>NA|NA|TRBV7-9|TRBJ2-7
TGTGCCAGCAGCTTAGGTAAAGGAACCGAGCAGTACTTC
CASSLGKGTEQYF
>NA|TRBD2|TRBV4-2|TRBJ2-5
TGTGCCAGCAGCCAAGGACTAGCGGGACAAGAGACCCAGTACTTC
CASSQGLAGQETQYF
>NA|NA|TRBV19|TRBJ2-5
TGTGCCAGTAGTATCTACGGATTACAAGAGACCCAGTACTTC
CASSIYGLQETQYF
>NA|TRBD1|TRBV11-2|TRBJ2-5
TGTGCCAGCAGCCCCGGGACAGACGTAGGGGAGACCCAGTACTTC
CASSPGTDVGETQYF
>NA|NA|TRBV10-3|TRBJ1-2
TGTGCCATTCAGGGCGAAGCGGCCGGCTACACCTTC
CAIQGEAAGYTF
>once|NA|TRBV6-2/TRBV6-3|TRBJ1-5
TGTGCCAGCTACTCTCCGGCCCCGTCCCCTAGGAATGGCAATCAGCCCCAGCATTTT
CASYSPAPSPRNGNQPQHF
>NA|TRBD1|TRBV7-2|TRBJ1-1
TGTGCCAGCAGCGTCCAGGGGGGAGCTTTCTTT
CASSVQGGAFF
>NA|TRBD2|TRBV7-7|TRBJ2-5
TGTGCTAGCAGCTCGGGTGCTAGCGGTTACCAAGAGACCCAGTACTTC
CASSSGASGYQETQYF
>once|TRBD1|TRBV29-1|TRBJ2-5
TGCAGCGGGGGACAGGAGACCCAGTACTTC
CSGGQETQYF
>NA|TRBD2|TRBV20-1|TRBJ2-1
TGCAGTGCAAATAGCGGGGGGGGCTGGATCGATGAGCAGTTCTTC
CSANSGGGWIDEQFF
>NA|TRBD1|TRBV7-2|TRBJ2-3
TGTGCCAGCAGCTTCGGGACAGCCGCAGGAAATTTT
CASSFGTAAGNF
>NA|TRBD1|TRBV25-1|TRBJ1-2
TGTGCCAGCAGTGCAGGGAAGGGGGCGGTGAGCTACACCTTC
CASSAGKGAVSYTF
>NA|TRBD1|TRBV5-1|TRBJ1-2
TGCGCCAGCAGTCCCGGACAGGCGAAAAGCTATGGCTACACCTTC
CASSPGQAKSYGYTF
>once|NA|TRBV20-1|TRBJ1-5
TGCAGTGCCCCGTTGGGGACTCTGGTACAGGAGCATTTT
CSAPLGTLVQEHF
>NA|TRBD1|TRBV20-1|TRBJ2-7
TGCAGTGCTAGGGAACGCAGGGGGCCCTCGGCCGAGCAGTACTTC
CSARERRGPSAEQYF
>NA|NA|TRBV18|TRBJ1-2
TGTGCCAGCTCACCGACCGAAACAGGGCTCTATGGCTACACCTTC
CASSPTETGLYGYTF
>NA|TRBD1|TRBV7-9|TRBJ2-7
TGTGCCAGCAGCTTAGGGAGGGGGACAGGGGGCAAATTCGGCGAGCAGTACTTC
CASSLGRGTGGKFGEQYF
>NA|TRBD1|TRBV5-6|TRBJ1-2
TGTGCCAGCAGCGGAGGACAGGGTTTTTGGGGAGGCTACACCTTC
CASSGGQGFWGGYTF
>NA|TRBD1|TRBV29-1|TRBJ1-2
TGCAGCGTGGGACAGGGGTTAAACTATGGCTACACCTTC
CSVGQGLNYGYTF